This TCR beta chain emerged from a study of blood T cell repertoires in COVID-19. The CDR3 runs 16 residues. V dropped 0 bases and J dropped 4; count of bases not matched to a gene: 7. Germline V CDR1 and CDR2: SGHRS, YFSETQ. This clone was counted once. TCRdb's copy holds only in-frame clones and misses some; the assay was immunoSEQ multiplex PCR. The top ten hold around 13% of the sample, which has 250,000 to 300,000 clones, 75% to 90% seen once. The chain couples TRBV5-1 to TRBJ1-2, with 9 bases lining up with TRBD1. The sequenced sample was peripheral blood. This TCR came from a woman aged 65 to 85 with COVID-19, enrolled during active disease. CDR3 bases: TGCGCCAGCAGCTTGGCTCCGGGACAGGGAGGCTATGGCTACACCTTC. Translated, it gives CASSLAPGQGGYGYTF. Based on the CDR3 plus reference TRBV5-1 and TRBJ1-2, the full variable domain is KAGVTQTPRYLIKTRGQQVTLSCSPISGHRSVSWYQQTPGQGLQFLFEYFSETQRNKGNFPGRFSGRQFSNSRSEMNVSTLELGDSALYLCASSLAPGQGGYGYTFGSGTRLTVV.